This T cell receptor (beta chain) is drawn from a study of spatial heterogeneity in lung cancer. Findings and caveats of the study: The study found that ubiquitous and regional expanded TCR counts tracked ubiquitous and regional nonsynonymous mutations, respectively. Expanded intratumoral alpha and beta TCR counts tracked tumor mutation counts.

TCR cDNA molecules each carried a unique molecular identifier. A single record per CDR3 protein comes from TCRdb applying MiXCR to the 5' RACE reads. The data contain under 5,000 distinct CDR3 sequences, roughly 9.4% of them singletons. The time point is: sample taken at primary tumor resection. A total of some 70 untreated early-stage non-small cell lung cancer patients served as donors. This clonotype was recorded a few times. Its matching antigen is unknown. Germline V lookup: CDR1 LGHNA, CDR2 YNFKEQ. V gave up 0 bases and J gave up 4 bases; unmatched junction bases: 14. This CDR3 is built from 19 residues.

The source is a male donor with early-stage non-small cell lung cancer. V gene TRBV4-2 combines with J gene TRBJ1-5; 8 bases are a match to TRBD1. The sequencing here drew on lung tumor tissue, taken at surgery. CDR3 sequence reads: CASSQDSAGGAGFNQPQHF. CDR3 sequence (DNA): TGTGCCAGCAGCCAAGATTCGGCAGGGGGCGCGGGTTTTAATCAGCCCCAGCATTTT.